This is a list of T cell receptor beta chains from one sample in a study of regulatory T cells in long-lasting Graves disease. One entry per CDR3 protein, called by TCRdb with MiXCR from the multiplex PCR reads. The table includes 550,000 or so distinct CDR3 sequences, around 12% detected once. In addition, the sample was reused for a study of T cells in Graves' hyperthyroidism and ophthalmopathy.

Sequenced here: peripheral blood mononuclear cells (PBMCs), sampled at new diagnosis, from a patient treated with antithyroid drugs. Receptors were obtained from a woman aged 25 to 45 with Graves disease. The CDR3 runs from the conserved cysteine through the conserved F or W. Fields, in order: V gene, D gene, clone size, J gene, CDR3 DNA, CDR3 protein. A D gene is named only where the DNA matches it firmly. Only part of the rows carry a size: once, few, many, or a class if the clone is expanded.

v_gene: TRBV18
d_gene: .
abundance: many
j_gene: TRBJ2-4
CDR3nt: TGTGCCAGCTCACCACTACAGGCCTTTGGAACCCTAGCCAAAAACATTCAGTACTTC
CDR3aa: CASSPLQAFGTLAKNIQYF

v_gene: TRBV18
d_gene: .
abundance: many
j_gene: TRBJ1-1
CDR3nt: TGTGCCAGCTCACCAAGGACAACTACTGAAGCTTTCTTT
CDR3aa: CASSPRTTTEAFF

v_gene: TRBV3-1
d_gene: .
abundance: many
j_gene: TRBJ2-1
CDR3nt: TGTGCCAGCAGCTTAGGACTGCCCCAGAATGAGCAGTTCTTC
CDR3aa: CASSLGLPQNEQFF

v_gene: TRBV4-1
d_gene: .
abundance: few
j_gene: TRBJ1-4
CDR3nt: TGCGCCAGCAGCCAAGAAGTCAGGGCGGGGGAAAAACTGTTTTTT
CDR3aa: CASSQEVRAGEKLFF

v_gene: TRBV15
d_gene: .
abundance: few
j_gene: TRBJ2-2
CDR3nt: TGTGCCACCAGCATGCCTGGGACGAACACCGGGGAGCTGTTTTTT
CDR3aa: CATSMPGTNTGELFF

v_gene: TRBV25-1
d_gene: .
abundance: .
j_gene: TRBJ1-4
CDR3nt: TGTGCCAGCAGTGTACCGGGGGTCGGGGAAGAAAAACTGTTTTTT
CDR3aa: CASSVPGVGEEKLFF

v_gene: TRBV7-2
d_gene: .
abundance: .
j_gene: TRBJ2-7
CDR3nt: TGTGCCAGCAGCTTAACCTCCCTACGGTCGGGAGAGCAGTACTTC
CDR3aa: CASSLTSLRSGEQYF

v_gene: TRBV30
d_gene: .
abundance: many
j_gene: TRBJ2-1
CDR3nt: TGTGCCTGTTCGACATCGGGGGAGCAGTTCTTC
CDR3aa: CACSTSGEQFF

v_gene: TRBV30
d_gene: .
abundance: many
j_gene: TRBJ2-7
CDR3nt: TGTGCCTGGAGTCCCGGACGTGCCATCTCCTACGAGCAGTACTTC
CDR3aa: CAWSPGRAISYEQYF

v_gene: TRBV6-1
d_gene: .
abundance: many
j_gene: TRBJ1-5
CDR3nt: TGTGCCAGCAAAGACAGTCTGAATCAGCCCCAGCATTTT
CDR3aa: CASKDSLNQPQHF

v_gene: TRBV30
d_gene: .
abundance: many
j_gene: TRBJ2-1
CDR3nt: TGTGCCTGGAGTGTGGGGGACACCCCTACGTTCTTC
CDR3aa: CAWSVGDTPTFF

v_gene: TRBV12-3/TRBV12-4
d_gene: TRBD2
abundance: many
j_gene: TRBJ2-1
CDR3nt: TGTGCCAGCAGACCCAGCGGGAGGCGGTGGAATGAGCAGTTCTTC
CDR3aa: CASRPSGRRWNEQFF

v_gene: TRBV20-1
d_gene: TRBD2
abundance: .
j_gene: TRBJ2-7
CDR3nt: TGCAGTGCTCACGACCGGACTAGCGGGAGGTACGAGCAGTACTTC
CDR3aa: CSAHDRTSGRYEQYF

v_gene: TRBV19
d_gene: TRBD2
abundance: few
j_gene: TRBJ2-1
CDR3nt: TGTGCCAGTAGTATTTCTGCTAGCGGGGCCCCCAGCTCCTACAATGAGCAGTTCTTC
CDR3aa: CASSISASGAPSSYNEQFF

v_gene: TRBV6-1
d_gene: .
abundance: many
j_gene: TRBJ2-1
CDR3nt: TGTGCCAGCAGTCAACTAGACGACTACAATGAGCAGTTCTTC
CDR3aa: CASSQLDDYNEQFF

v_gene: TRBV6-2/TRBV6-3
d_gene: .
abundance: .
j_gene: TRBJ2-5
CDR3nt: TGTGCCAGCAGTTACGAACGAGGGAGTCAGTACTTC
CDR3aa: CASSYERGSQYF

v_gene: TRBV19
d_gene: .
abundance: many
j_gene: TRBJ1-3
CDR3nt: TGTGCCAGTAGTTCACCCGCAGGAAGAAGTGGAAACACCATATATTTT
CDR3aa: CASSSPAGRSGNTIYF

v_gene: TRBV27
d_gene: .
abundance: many
j_gene: TRBJ2-5
CDR3nt: TGTGCCAGCAGTTTCCTCCGAACAGATGGGCTCCTCGAGACCCAGTACTTC
CDR3aa: CASSFLRTDGLLETQYF

v_gene: TRBV19
d_gene: .
abundance: many
j_gene: TRBJ1-2
CDR3nt: TGTGCCAGTAGTCAGGGGAGGGACGCTGCAAGGAGCGACGGCTACACCTTC
CDR3aa: CASSQGRDAARSDGYTF

v_gene: TRBV24-1
d_gene: .
abundance: few
j_gene: TRBJ2-7
CDR3nt: TGTGCCATCCAGGACTCTCAGCTAGGGGAGCAGTACTTC
CDR3aa: CAIQDSQLGEQYF

v_gene: TRBV20-1
d_gene: .
abundance: many
j_gene: TRBJ2-1
CDR3nt: TGCAGTGCTAGGTCCTTCGGTGTAGGTGAGCAGTTCTTC
CDR3aa: CSARSFGVGEQFF

v_gene: TRBV7-2
d_gene: TRBD1
abundance: .
j_gene: TRBJ2-7
CDR3nt: TGTGCCAGCAGCCTGCGACAGGGGGCTCAGTACTTC
CDR3aa: CASSLRQGAQYF

v_gene: TRBV19
d_gene: .
abundance: few
j_gene: TRBJ2-2
CDR3nt: TGTGCCAGTAGCTACTCGCGTGGAGGGAACACCGGGGAGCTGTTTTTT
CDR3aa: CASSYSRGGNTGELFF

v_gene: TRBV27
d_gene: TRBD1
abundance: many
j_gene: TRBJ2-6
CDR3nt: TGTGCCAGCAGCGTAGGACAGGGGAGATCTGGGGCCAACGTCCTGACTTTC
CDR3aa: CASSVGQGRSGANVLTF

v_gene: TRBV4-1
d_gene: TRBD2
abundance: many
j_gene: TRBJ2-7
CDR3nt: TGCGCCAGCAGCCCTCGACTAGCGGGAGTCCTATACGAGCAGTACTTC
CDR3aa: CASSPRLAGVLYEQYF

v_gene: TRBV7-9
d_gene: TRBD1
abundance: many
j_gene: TRBJ2-5
CDR3nt: TGCGCCAGCAGCCGCCGGGACAGGGTTGTAGAGACCCAGTACTTC
CDR3aa: CASSRRDRVVETQYF

v_gene: TRBV27
d_gene: .
abundance: many
j_gene: TRBJ2-1
CDR3nt: TGTGCCAGCAGTTTGTGGGTGAGCTCCTACAATGAGCAGTTCTTC
CDR3aa: CASSLWVSSYNEQFF

v_gene: TRBV20-1
d_gene: .
abundance: many
j_gene: TRBJ1-2
CDR3nt: TGCAGTGCTAGCACGAGGGGAAACTATGGCTACACCTTC
CDR3aa: CSASTRGNYGYTF

v_gene: TRBV6-5
d_gene: .
abundance: many
j_gene: TRBJ2-6
CDR3nt: TGTGCCAGCAGTTATAGTCCTCCTTCTGGGGCCAACGTCCTGACTTTC
CDR3aa: CASSYSPPSGANVLTF

v_gene: TRBV27
d_gene: TRBD2
abundance: .
j_gene: TRBJ2-2
CDR3nt: TGTGCCAGCAGGGCCTTAGCGGGAGTGAACACCGGGGAGCTGTTTTTT
CDR3aa: CASRALAGVNTGELFF

v_gene: TRBV29-1
d_gene: TRBD1
abundance: many
j_gene: TRBJ2-7
CDR3nt: TGCAGCGTTGTAAGTAGACAGGGAAACGAGCAGTACTTC
CDR3aa: CSVVSRQGNEQYF

v_gene: TRBV19
d_gene: TRBD1
abundance: many
j_gene: TRBJ1-1
CDR3nt: TGTGCCAGTAGTGAAGTTGCGGGACAGGGATACGGTGAAGCTTTCTTT
CDR3aa: CASSEVAGQGYGEAFF

v_gene: TRBV7-8
d_gene: TRBD2
abundance: many
j_gene: TRBJ2-2
CDR3nt: TGTGCCAGCCCCCGAGGGAGTCTAGCGGGAATCCCCGGGGAGCTGTTTTTT
CDR3aa: CASPRGSLAGIPGELFF

v_gene: TRBV6-9
d_gene: TRBD1
abundance: many
j_gene: TRBJ2-7
CDR3nt: TGTGCCAGCAGTTACTCAGGGGGATTCTACGAGCAGTACTTC
CDR3aa: CASSYSGGFYEQYF

v_gene: TRBV5-1
d_gene: TRBD1
abundance: .
j_gene: TRBJ1-4
CDR3nt: TGTGCCAGCGGCGGGACAGGGGATGAAAAACTGTTTTTT
CDR3aa: CASGGTGDEKLFF

v_gene: TRBV5-6
d_gene: TRBD2
abundance: .
j_gene: TRBJ2-7
CDR3nt: TGTGCCAGCAGCCAATTTGGGGGGGTGACTAGCGAATCCTACGAGCAGTACTTC
CDR3aa: CASSQFGGVTSESYEQYF

v_gene: TRBV12-3/TRBV12-4
d_gene: TRBD1
abundance: many
j_gene: TRBJ2-7
CDR3nt: TGTGCCAGCAGACGGACAGGGGGACCCTACGAGCAGTACTTC
CDR3aa: CASRRTGGPYEQYF

v_gene: TRBV27
d_gene: TRBD2
abundance: many
j_gene: TRBJ2-5
CDR3nt: TGTGCCAGCAGTGGACTAGCGAACATCCAAGAGACCCAGTACTTC
CDR3aa: CASSGLANIQETQYF

v_gene: TRBV5-6
d_gene: .
abundance: .
j_gene: TRBJ2-7
CDR3nt: TGTGCCAGCAGCTGGATGACACTTCCCTACGAGCAGTACTTC
CDR3aa: CASSWMTLPYEQYF

v_gene: TRBV11-1
d_gene: .
abundance: many
j_gene: TRBJ2-5
CDR3nt: TGTGCCAGCAGCTTCGATCCCGGGTCCATCGAGACCCAGTACTTC
CDR3aa: CASSFDPGSIETQYF

v_gene: TRBV15
d_gene: .
abundance: .
j_gene: TRBJ2-3
CDR3nt: TGTGCCACCAGGGCACAGGGAACTAGCACAGATACGCAGTATTTT
CDR3aa: CATRAQGTSTDTQYF

v_gene: TRBV5-8
d_gene: .
abundance: many
j_gene: TRBJ1-1
CDR3nt: TGTGCCAGCAGCCCAGAGACTGAGAACACTGAAGCTTTCTTT
CDR3aa: CASSPETENTEAFF

v_gene: TRBV6-1
d_gene: .
abundance: many
j_gene: TRBJ1-1
CDR3nt: TGTGCCAGTAGGAGACAGCACACTGAAGCTTTCTTT
CDR3aa: CASRRQHTEAFF

v_gene: TRBV18
d_gene: TRBD2
abundance: many
j_gene: TRBJ2-5
CDR3nt: TGTGCCAGCTCATGGTGGACTAGTAAAGAGACCCAGTACTTC
CDR3aa: CASSWWTSKETQYF

v_gene: TRBV20-1
d_gene: .
abundance: few
j_gene: TRBJ2-7
CDR3nt: TGCAGTGCTAGAGATCCAGCGGTCTACGAGCAGTACTTC
CDR3aa: CSARDPAVYEQYF

v_gene: TRBV20-1
d_gene: TRBD2
abundance: .
j_gene: TRBJ2-1
CDR3nt: TGCAGTGCTCAAGGACTAGCGGGGGATTACAATGAGCAGTTCTTC
CDR3aa: CSAQGLAGDYNEQFF